Listed here are 21 T cell receptor beta chains from one sample, sequenced in a study of OX40 agonist ivuxolimab in advanced cancers. Profiled with immunoSEQ multiplex PCR; TCRdb holds only in-frame clones, not every one. The sample lists fewer than 55,000 clones, more than 80% seen once, with 0.69% in the top ten. Material: CD4+ or CD8+ T cells sorted from blood, obtained in a trial of the OX40 agonist ivuxolimab. The receptors shown here come from an adult with an advanced solid tumor such as melanoma, head and neck, liver or kidney cancer.

The chain couples TRBV5-4 to TRBJ1-2; D is uncertain. V was trimmed by 2 bases and J by 6 bases, leaving 11 bases between them. This CDR3 contains 13 residues. Germline CDR1 is SGHNT and CDR2 is YYREEE (reference sequence). CDR3 coding DNA: TGTGCCAGCAGCTTAGACCCTAGTAATGGCTACACCTTC. This encodes CASSLDPSNGYTF.

This clone came up a few times. The J gene is TRBJ1-2, the V gene TRBV5-6; D is uncertain. CDR1 SGHDT and CDR2 YYEEEE come from the germline V gene. V lost 1 base to trimming and J lost 2 bases, with 9 bases between them. The CDR3 is made up of 14 amino acids. CDR3 protein: CASSLWVTNYGYTF. CDR3 sequence (DNA): TGTGCCAGCAGCTTGTGGGTCACCAACTATGGCTACACCTTC.

This rearrangement joins TRBV19 to TRBJ1-1; perhaps TRBD1 as D (5 bases). CDR3 length equals 15 residues. The V gene lost 6 bases and the J gene lost 1 base, with 15 bases spanning the gap. CDR1 is LNHDA and CDR2 is SQIVND in the germline V gene (reference sequence). CDR3 nucleotide sequence: TGTGCCAGTAGCCCAACGGGACTTCCGAACACTGAAGCTTTCTTT. Amino acid sequence: CASSPTGLPNTEAFF.

The count of this clone is one. The rearrangement joins TRBV14 to TRBJ1-2; unclear D gene. Trimming took off 0 bases at V and 4 bases at J, with 9 bases between the two ends. From germline, CDR1 is SGHDN and CDR2 FVKESK. The CDR3 is 14 residues long. As DNA, the CDR3 is TGTGCCAGCAGCCAAGAAGCTCGGGGCTATGGCTACACCTTC. This translates into CASSQEARGYGYTF. The variable domain in full, with the rest retrieved from reference TRBV14 and TRBJ1-2, is EAGVTQFPSHSVIEKGQTVTLRCDPISGHDNLYWYRRVMGKEIKFLLHFVKESKQDESGMPNNRFLAERTGGTYSTLKVQPAELEDSGVYFCASSQEARGYGYTFGSGTRLTVV.

The V and J genes are TRBV5-6 and TRBJ1-4; 7 bases map to TRBD1. The CDR3 runs 15 residues. Germline CDR1 is SGHDT and CDR2 is YYEEEE. V gave up 4 bases and J gave up 8 bases; unmatched junction bases: 11. CDR3 nucleotides: TGTGCCAGCAGCCGCGTGGACAGGTTGGACGAAAAACTGTTTTTT. Residues: CASSRVDRLDEKLFF.

The J gene is TRBJ2-3, the V gene TRBV6-6; D is ambiguous. This CDR3 has 16 residues. CDR1 is MNHNY and CDR2 is SVGAGI in the germline V gene (reference sequence). Trimming took off 1 base at V and 0 bases at J, with 11 bases between the two ends. CDR3 bases: TGTGCCAGCAGTTACTTCGTCAGACCTAGCACAGATACGCAGTATTTT. Protein sequence: CASSYFVRPSTDTQYF.

This clone was counted a few times. V and J are TRBV19 and TRBJ1-6; the match to TRBD1 covers 8 bases. Germline values: CDR1 LNHDA, CDR2 SQIVND (reference sequence). The CDR3 extends over 15 amino acids. The V segment lost 4 bases and the J segment 7 bases; nucleotides outside the gene matches: 6. The CDR3 bases are TGTGCCAGTAGTAGGAGGACAGGGAGGAATTCACCCCTCCACTTT. It is translated as CASSRRTGRNSPLHF.

This chain connects TRBV4-2 to TRBJ1-4; D call uncertain. Germline CDR1 and CDR2: LGHNA and YNFKEQ. This CDR3 has 13 amino acids. The V and J ends lost 1 base and 7 bases respectively, with 7 bases between them. The CDR3 DNA reads as TGTGCCAGCAGCCAAGGGGCAGTTGAAAAACTGTTTTTT. It is translated as CASSQGAVEKLFF.

Sample share makes this clone medium-sized. V gene TRBV2 combines with J gene TRBJ1-6; tentative D call: TRBD1 (6 bases). The CDR3 totals 15 residues. The germline V and J ends were trimmed by 10 bases and 9 bases, with 22 bases remaining between them. In germline, CDR1 is SNHLY, CDR2 FYNNEI. The CDR3 nucleotides are TGTGCCACCCTAGGGGGTCTGGGAATAGTTTCACCCCTCCACTTT. It translates to CATLGGLGIVSPLHF.

The gene calls are TRBV5-1 and TRBJ1-2; 8 bases align to TRBD1. The V gene's germline CDR1 is SGHRS and CDR2 YFSETQ. This CDR3 is built from 13 residues. Trimming removed 5 bases from V and 5 bases from J; junction bases left unmatched: 5. CDR3 coding DNA: TGCGCCAGCAGGCCGGACAGGGCTTATGGCTACACCTTC. Translated: CASRPDRAYGYTF. Filled out from reference TRBV5-1 and TRBJ1-2, the complete variable domain reads KAGVTQTPRYLIKTRGQQVTLSCSPISGHRSVSWYQQTPGQGLQFLFEYFSETQRNKGNFPGRFSGRQFSNSRSEMNVSTLELGDSALYLCASRPDRAYGYTFGSGTRLTVV.

The chain has TRBV7-2 and TRBJ2-7; 10 bases agree with TRBD1. The CDR3 consists of 15 residues. The V segment lost 1 base and the J segment 3 bases; nucleotides outside the gene matches: 3. Germline V lookup: CDR1 SGHTA, CDR2 FQGNSA. The CDR3 nucleotides read TGTGCCAGCAGCTTAGAGGGACAGGGGATCTACGAGCAGTACTTC. Protein sequence: CASSLEGQGIYEQYF.

Only one count was recorded for this clone. CDR3 protein: CASSLSLGGALEGTDTQYF. CDR3 sequence (DNA): TGTGCCAGCAGTTTGAGTTTGGGGGGGGCCTTGGAGGGCACAGATACGCAGTATTTT. The V and J genes are TRBV27 and TRBJ2-3; possible D gene TRBD2, 7 bases. V shed 3 bases and J shed 1 base, with 23 bases lying between them. In germline, CDR1 is MNHEY, CDR2 SMNVEV (reference sequence). This CDR3 region has 19 residues.

This chain uses TRBV7-2 with TRBJ2-5; TRBD1 matches 7 bases. Germline V gene lookup returns CDR1 SGHTA and CDR2 FQGNSA. V was pared by 5 bases and J by 4 bases, with 4 bases of the junction left unmatched. CDR3 size: 13 residues. DNA for the CDR3: TGTGCCAGCAGCCGACAGGGCGGAGAGACCCAGTACTTC. Its translation is CASSRQGGETQYF. Complete variable domain (other parts from reference TRBV7-2 and TRBJ2-5): GAGVSQSPSNKVTEKGKDVELRCDPISGHTALYWYRQSLGQGLEFLIYFQGNSAPDKSGLPSDRFSAERTGGSVSTLTIQRTQQEDSAVYLCASSRQGGETQYFGPGTRLLVL.

The J gene is TRBJ2-3, the V gene TRBV5-1; D unclear. V lost 0 bases and J 1 base, leaving 6 bases between the germline ends. Germline V lookup: CDR1 SGHRS, CDR2 YFSETQ. CDR3 length equals 14 residues. The CDR3 is CASSLASGTDTQYF. Here the CDR3 DNA reads TGCGCCAGCAGCTTGGCATCAGGCACAGATACGCAGTATTTT.

The V and J genes are TRBV11-2 and TRBJ2-2; D uncertain. The CDR3 sequence is 11 residues long. Trimming took 1 base from V and 8 from J, leaving 2 bases between them. Germline assignment: CDR1 SGHAT and CDR2 FQNNGV. The CDR3 spells CASSLVGELFF. CDR3 DNA: TGTGCCAGCAGCTTAGTTGGGGAGCTGTTTTTT.

V is TRBV7-9 and J is TRBJ1-6; D is uncertain. Trimming shortened V by 6 bases and J by 4 bases, and 13 bases separated the two germline ends. The CDR3 length is 15 residues. Germline values: CDR1 SEHNR, CDR2 FQNEAQ (reference sequence). Here the CDR3 reads CASSQEARYNSPLHF. CDR3 coding DNA: TGTGCCAGCAGTCAGGAAGCCCGATATAATTCACCCCTCCACTTT.

The V and J genes are TRBV4-1 and TRBJ1-2; 9 bases agree with TRBD1. The V gene's germline CDR1 is MGHRA and CDR2 YSYEKL. Losses at the gene ends were 0 bases for V and 1 base for J; bases not matched to a gene: 21. This CDR3 has 22 residues. CDR3 sequence reads: CASSQDRGTGKGRPEVNYGYTF. The CDR3 nucleotides are TGCGCCAGCAGCCAAGACCGCGGGACAGGGAAGGGGAGACCTGAGGTTAACTATGGCTACACCTTC.

This chain uses TRBV5-1 with TRBJ2-3; 11 positions match TRBD2. This CDR3 is 18 amino acids long. In germline, CDR1 is SGHRS, CDR2 YFSETQ. With V trimmed by 4 bases and J by 4 bases, 14 bases remained unmatched. The CDR3 loop is CASSVPSLAGVRSDTQYF. CDR3 in DNA: TGCGCCAGCAGCGTCCCTTCACTAGCGGGGGTAAGGTCAGATACGCAGTATTTT.

This rearrangement joins TRBV5-4 to TRBJ2-5, with 7 positions matching TRBD1. V was pared by 4 bases and J by 4 bases, with 7 bases of the junction left unmatched. The germline gives CDR1 SGHNT, CDR2 YYREEE (reference sequence). This CDR3 is built from 14 residues. The CDR3 nucleotides read TGTGCCAGCAGCAAATCGACAGGGCGAGAGACCCAGTACTTC. Encoded protein: CASSKSTGRETQYF.

This chain's CDR3 is CASSPRGQKGSPLHF. CDR3 nucleotides: TGTGCCAGCAGCCCCCGGGGACAGAAAGGTTCACCCCTCCACTTT. The J gene is TRBJ1-6, the V gene TRBV7-8, with 7 nucleotides matching TRBD1. The V and J ends lost 5 bases and 9 bases, in that order; junction bases with no gene match: 10. CDR1 and CDR2 (germline): SGHVS, FQNEAQ. This CDR3 spans 15 amino acids.

The V gene is TRBV11-3, the J gene TRBJ1-6; D is possibly TRBD1 (6 bases). This CDR3 has 14 amino acids. The V and J ends lost 3 bases and 7 bases respectively, with 10 bases between them. Germline values: CDR1 SGHNT, CDR2 YENEEA. The CDR3 protein is CASSLQGLNSPLHF. The CDR3 coding sequence is TGTGCCAGCAGCTTGCAGGGGCTGAATTCACCCCTCCACTTT.